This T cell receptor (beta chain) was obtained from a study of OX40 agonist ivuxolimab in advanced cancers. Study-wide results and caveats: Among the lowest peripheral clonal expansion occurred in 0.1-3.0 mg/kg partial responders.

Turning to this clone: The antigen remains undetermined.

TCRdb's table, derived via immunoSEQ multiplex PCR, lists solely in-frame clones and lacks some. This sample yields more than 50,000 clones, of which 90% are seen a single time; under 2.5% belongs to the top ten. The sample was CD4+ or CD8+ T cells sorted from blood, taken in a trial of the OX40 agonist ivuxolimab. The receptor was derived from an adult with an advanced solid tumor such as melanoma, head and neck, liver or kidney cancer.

Here the CDR3 reads CASSLSETQYF. CDR3 in DNA: TGTGCCAGCAGTTTATCAGAGACCCAGTACTTC. The chain recombines TRBV28 with TRBJ2-5; the D is unclear. Germline values: CDR1 MDHEN, CDR2 SYDVKM. This CDR3 has 11 residues. Trimming took 1 base from V and 4 from J, leaving 1 base between them.